These 18 T cell receptor beta chains were sequenced from one sample in a study of vaccination effects on CD4 cells after COVID-19. These receptors are not linked to any known antigen. Sequencing was preceded by expansion of antigen-specific CD4+ T cells with viral peptide pools in the ViraFEST assay. Cultured cells yielded isolated CD4+ T cells after 10 days. According to PCR results, the person was infected with SARS-CoV-2 between March and December 2020. Participants completed two doses of the BNT162b2 or mRNA-1273 vaccine. Assay used: immunoSEQ multiplex PCR; TCRdb lists only in-frame clones, some missing. The table lists approximately 14,000 clones, roughly 70% of them singletons. Specimen: CD4+ T cells from PBMCs cultured with HCoV-NL63 spike peptides, collected after COVID-19 vaccination. The receptors were sampled from a human donor who had a prior SARS-CoV-2 infection.

This clone came up a few times. This chain uses TRBV12-3 or TRBV12-4 with TRBJ1-5; no reliable D call. This CDR3 region has 13 residues. The germline V and J ends were trimmed by 5 bases and 0 bases, with 5 bases remaining between them. The CDR3 spells CASSAYSNQPQHF. The CDR3 DNA follows: TGTGCCAGCAGTGCCTATAGCAATCAGCCCCAGCATTTT.

This clone turned up a few times. The chain employs TRBV6-5 and TRBJ2-1; unclear D gene. Trimming pared 0 bases from V and 0 bases from J, leaving 6 bases between. The CDR3 is made up of 15 amino acids. Germline CDR1 is MNHEY and CDR2 is SVGAGI. The CDR3 DNA follows: TGTGCCAGCAGTTACTCGCTAGGCTCCTACAATGAGCAGTTCTTC. Its protein is CASSYSLGSYNEQFF.

The chain links TRBV21-1 to TRBJ2-2; the table assigns TRBD2, which was not confirmed against the DNA. TRBV21-1 is flagged as a pseudogene. The CDR3 consists of 22 residues. The CDR3: CASSKVVESASGGHSNTGELFF. In nucleotides, the CDR3 is TGTGCCAGCAGCAAAGTGGTTGAGTCGGCTAGCGGGGGCCACTCGAACACCGGGGAGCTGTTTTTT.

The J gene is TRBJ2-6, the V gene TRBV5-6; D possibly matches TRBD1 or TRBD2 (5 bases each). Germline CDR1 reads SGHDT; CDR2 reads YYEEEE. The ends were cut back, 5 bases at V and 0 bases at J, with 12 bases in the middle. This CDR3 contains 16 residues. CDR3 in amino acids: CASREGLDSGANVLTF. The CDR3 nucleotides are TGTGCCAGCAGAGAGGGGCTTGACTCTGGGGCCAACGTCCTGACTTTC. The full variable domain, rest sourced from reference TRBV5-6 and TRBJ2-6, is DAGVTQSPTHLIKTRGQQVTLRCSPKSGHDTVSWYQQALGQGPQFIFQYYEEEERQRGNFPDRFSGHQFPNYSSELNVNALLLGDSALYLCASREGLDSGANVLTFGAGSRLTVL.

The V and J genes are TRBV18 and TRBJ2-7; D is possibly TRBD1 (6 bases). This CDR3 comprises 14 residues. Trimming pared 3 bases from V and 10 bases from J, leaving 19 bases between. From germline, CDR1 is KGHSH and CDR2 LQKENI. The CDR3 DNA sequence: TGTGCCAGCTCACCTTCCCAGGGACAAGGTCGTCAGTACTTC. Its translation is CASSPSQGQGRQYF.

The chain is built from TRBV19 and TRBJ2-2; D remains unclear. The CDR3 sequence is 15 residues long. The germline gives CDR1 LNHDA, CDR2 SQIVND (reference sequence). V was trimmed by 3 bases and J by 0 bases, leaving 8 bases between them. CDR3 amino acids: CASSMDGTNTGELFF. The DNA of the CDR3 is TGTGCCAGTAGTATGGACGGTACGAACACCGGGGAGCTGTTTTTT. The whole variable domain, filled in from reference TRBV19 and TRBJ2-2, reads DGGITQSPKYLFRKEGQNVTLSCEQNLNHDAMYWYRQDPGQGLRLIYYSQIVNDFQKGDIAEGYSVSREKKESFPLTVTSAQKNPTAFYLCASSMDGTNTGELFFGEGSRLTVL.

The chain couples TRBV3-1 (or the pseudogene TRBV3-2) to TRBJ2-6; the D is unclear. Trimming cost V 2 bases and J 4 bases, with 18 bases left between them. Germline CDR1 is LGHDT and CDR2 is YNNKEL (reference sequence). This CDR3 is 18 amino acids long. The CDR3 nucleotides read TGTGCCAGCAGCCAAAGACGGCAACCACGCTCCGGGGCCAACGTCCTGACTTTC. This sequence encodes CASSQRRQPRSGANVLTF.

The chain employs TRBV5-1 and TRBJ1-4, with D perhaps matching TRBD1 (5 bases). This CDR3 is built from 18 residues. V dropped 0 bases and J dropped 0 bases, with 15 bases sitting between them. In germline, CDR1 is SGHRS, CDR2 YFSETQ. This CDR3 is CASSLDSGKGSTNEKLFF. DNA for the CDR3: TGCGCCAGCAGCTTGGATTCAGGCAAGGGGTCAACTAATGAAAAACTGTTTTTT.

The rearrangement links TRBV9 to TRBJ2-3, with a possible D match to TRBD2 (7 bases). The length of the CDR3 is 17 residues. The V and J ends lost 0 bases and 0 bases respectively, with 14 bases between them. CDR1 and CDR2 (germline): SGDLS, YYNGEE. The CDR3: CASSVEGGGLSTDTQYF. The CDR3 DNA reads as TGTGCCAGCAGCGTAGAGGGAGGGGGACTGAGCACAGATACGCAGTATTTT.

The chain recombines TRBV12-5 with TRBJ1-2, with 7 bases matching TRBD1. The germline V gene has CDR1 LGHNT and CDR2 FRNRAP. Trimming removed 7 bases from V and 5 bases from J; junction bases left unmatched: 7. CDR3 length equals 13 residues. CDR3 sequence (DNA): TGTGCTAGTGTAAGGGACAGTGGTTATGGCTACACCTTC. Its translation is CASVRDSGYGYTF.

The CDR3 nucleotides read TGTGCAAGTCGCTTGGGAGCCCCCGGTGGTTACGAGCAGTACTTC. Its translation: CASRLGAPGGYEQYF. The J gene is TRBJ2-7, the V gene TRBV12-2; the tabulated D call, TRBD2, remains unverified against the DNA. TRBV12-2 is a recognized pseudogene. The CDR3 runs 15 residues.

The rearrangement uses TRBV19 and TRBJ2-1, with 10 positions matching TRBD2. Germline V lookup: CDR1 LNHDA, CDR2 SQIVND (reference sequence). The CDR3 is 16 residues long. V was pared by 3 bases and J by 10 bases, with 12 bases of the junction left unmatched. The DNA for the CDR3 is TGTGCCAGTAGTATGCGGAGCAGCGGGAGGGCGGGAGAGCAGTTCTTC. It encodes CASSMRSSGRAGEQFF.

This chain joins TRBV7-6 and TRBJ2-1, with TRBD2 identical over 11 bases. V gave up 6 bases and J gave up 6 bases; unmatched junction bases: 10. CDR3 length: 16 residues. Germline loops: CDR1 SGHVS, CDR2 FNYEAQ. CDR3 loop: CASRISGGASGNEQFF. The CDR3 region has the DNA TGTGCCAGCAGGATTAGCGGGGGGGCCTCGGGCAATGAGCAGTTCTTC.

The gene calls are TRBV3-1 (or the pseudogene TRBV3-2) and TRBJ2-5; a weak D match, TRBD1 (6 bases). This CDR3 spans 16 amino acids. V shed 0 bases and J shed 1 base, with 12 bases lying between them. In germline, CDR1 is LGHDT, CDR2 YNNKEL (reference sequence). The DNA of the CDR3 is TGTGCCAGCAGCCAAGATTGGGGGCAGGGCCAAGAGACCCAGTACTTC. Residues: CASSQDWGQGQETQYF.

Only a few counts were recorded for this clone. V is TRBV4-1 and J is TRBJ2-3; D unresolved. V shed 2 bases and J shed 4 bases, with 10 bases lying between them. CDR3 length equals 14 residues. Germline-derived CDR1 and CDR2 are MGHRA and YSYEKL. The CDR3, as DNA: TGCGCCAGCAGCCAAATGGTCTGGGCAGATACGCAGTATTTT. Amino acid sequence: CASSQMVWADTQYF.

This clone has just a few counts. The chain couples TRBV18 to TRBJ1-3; D unclear. Trimming stripped 3 bases from V and 1 base from J, with 10 bases between. This CDR3 is built from 15 residues. Germline V CDR1 and CDR2: KGHSH, LQKENI. The CDR3 loop is CASSPRMESGNTIYF. The CDR3 coding sequence is TGTGCCAGCTCACCTCGGATGGAGTCTGGAAACACCATATATTTT. The full variable domain, with the rest looked up from reference TRBV18 and TRBJ1-3, is NAGVMQNPRHLVRRRGQEARLRCSPMKGHSHVYWYRQLPEEGLKFMVYLQKENIIDESGMPKERFSAEFPKEGPSILRIQQVVRGDSAAYFCASSPRMESGNTIYFGEGSWLTVV.

The J gene is TRBJ2-7, the V gene TRBV7-6; tentative D call: TRBD1 (5 bases). CDR1 is SGHVS and CDR2 is FNYEAQ in the germline V gene. This CDR3 is built from 17 residues. Trimming took 2 bases from V and 7 from J, leaving 24 bases between them. CDR3 in amino acids: CASSLSFSVRGASEQYF. Written as DNA, the CDR3 is TGTGCCAGCAGCTTAAGTTTTTCGGTCCGTGGGGCGTCTGAGCAGTACTTC.

This clone was found a few times. This chain joins TRBV5-1 and TRBJ1-2; D gene uncertain. Germline V gene sequence: CDR1 SGHRS, CDR2 YFSETQ. The ends were cut back, 0 bases at V and 2 bases at J, with 14 bases in the middle. The CDR3 is 16 amino acids. In DNA form, the CDR3 reads TGCGCCAGCAGCTTGGGACGGCTTGGCAGGAACTATGGCTACACCTTC. This translates into CASSLGRLGRNYGYTF.